A single sample gave rise to the 4 T cell receptor beta chains below, sequenced in a study of T cell responses to AZD1222 COVID-19 vaccine. Using immunoSEQ multiplex PCR, the repertoire was profiled, and TCRdb retains in-frame clones only, with some absent. The sample holds 150,000 or so clones, 88% seen once. The material was peripheral blood, obtained on day 0 of AZD1222 vaccination. Receptors originate from an adult in good health.

The chain combines TRBV11-1 with TRBJ2-1; 10 nucleotides line up with TRBD2. This CDR3 spans 16 amino acids. The V segment lost 4 bases and the J segment 11 bases; nucleotides outside the gene matches: 14. Germline CDR1 reads SGHAT; CDR2 reads FQDESV (reference sequence). The CDR3 is CASSSRSGRAYLKQFF. Here the CDR3 DNA reads TGTGCCAGCAGCTCCCGAAGCGGGAGGGCTTACCTGAAGCAGTTCTTC. Supplemented by reference TRBV11-1 and TRBJ2-1, the full variable domain reads EAEVAQSPRYKITEKSQAVAFWCDPISGHATLYWYRQILGQGPELLVQFQDESVVDDSQLPKDRFSAERLKGVDSTLKIQPAELGDSAMYLCASSSRSGRAYLKQFFGPGTRLTVL.

V gene TRBV7-9 combines with J gene TRBJ1-1, with a tentative D call TRBD1 (5 bases). CDR3 length: 13 amino acids. Trimming cost V 6 bases and J 5 bases, with 13 bases left between them. The germline gives CDR1 SEHNR, CDR2 FQNEAQ (reference sequence). CDR3 amino acids: CASSRGAGTEAFF. The CDR3, as DNA: TGTGCCAGCAGTCGTGGGGCCGGTACTGAAGCTTTCTTT.

This chain links TRBV4-3 with TRBJ1-1, with no clear D. The CDR3 covers 13 residues. Germline V lookup: CDR1 LGHNA, CDR2 YSLEER. Trimming cost V 4 bases and J 4 bases, with 10 bases left between them. For the CDR3, the DNA is TGCGCCAGCAGCCCAAGACGGTCCACTGAAGCTTTCTTT. It translates to CASSPRRSTEAFF.

The chain uses TRBV7-2 and TRBJ1-6, with 11 bases fitting TRBD1. CDR3 length: 14 residues. Germline V lookup: CDR1 SGHTA, CDR2 FQGNSA. The trim removed 7 bases at V and 7 bases at J, leaving 3 bases unmatched. CDR3 loop: CASTGTGGNSPLHF. Written as DNA, the CDR3 is TGTGCCAGCACCGGGACAGGGGGAAATTCACCCCTCCACTTT.